This T cell receptor beta chain was sequenced for a study of shared clonotypes between healthy human individuals. For the study at large: Each donor contributed plates that comprised three CD4 naive, three CD4 memory, two CD8 naive and one CD8 memory.

Details on this clone: Its cognate antigen is unknown.

As originally analysed: For the immunoSEQ data, sequences were junction-only without quality scores, so filtering differed. Assay: immunoSEQ multiplex PCR; the TCRdb copy retains only in-frame clones and omits some. The D gene and trimming were derived from the DNA, and the V and J assignments and clone size from that table. The profile shows about 1.5 million clones, 95% to 99% of them singletons. Study-level points and caveats: Donor scarcity curtailed the genetic and exposure-history diversity represented herein. Naive CD4 clonotype sharing across several donors was approximately 5%.

Sequencing was carried out using naive CD4+ T cells sorted from blood. Indicated subset: CD45RA+ positively selected. The clonotype comes from a man aged 25 to 40 in good health.

CDR3 loop: CASSILRQGLHEQYF. For the CDR3, the DNA is TGTGCCAGTAGTATCCTCCGACAGGGTCTTCACGAGCAGTACTTC. The chain uses TRBV19 and TRBJ2-7; 7 bases are shared with TRBD1. Germline CDR1 is LNHDA and CDR2 is SQIVND (reference sequence). The CDR3 totals 15 residues. V lost 3 bases to trimming and J lost 5 bases; unmatched junction nucleotides: 10.